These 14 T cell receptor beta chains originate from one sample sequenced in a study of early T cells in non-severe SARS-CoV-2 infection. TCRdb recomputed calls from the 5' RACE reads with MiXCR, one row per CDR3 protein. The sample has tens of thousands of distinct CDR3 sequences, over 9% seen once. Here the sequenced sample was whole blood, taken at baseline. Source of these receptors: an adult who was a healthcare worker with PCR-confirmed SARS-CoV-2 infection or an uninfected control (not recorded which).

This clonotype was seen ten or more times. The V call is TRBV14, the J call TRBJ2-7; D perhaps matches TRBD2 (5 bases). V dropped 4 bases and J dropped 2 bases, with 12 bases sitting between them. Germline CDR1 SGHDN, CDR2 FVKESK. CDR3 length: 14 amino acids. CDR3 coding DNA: TGTGCCAGCAGCCGTCGGGGATTAACCTACGAGCAGTACTTC. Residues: CASSRRGLTYEQYF.

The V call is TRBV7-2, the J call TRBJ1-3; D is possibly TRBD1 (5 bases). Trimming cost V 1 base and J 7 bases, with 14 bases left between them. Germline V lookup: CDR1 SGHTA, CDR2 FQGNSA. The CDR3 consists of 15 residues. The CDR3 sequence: CASSLGSLDSNTIYF. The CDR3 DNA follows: TGTGCCAGCAGCTTAGGGAGTCTTGACAGCAACACCATATATTTT. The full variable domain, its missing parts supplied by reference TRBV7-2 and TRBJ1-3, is GAGVSQSPSNKVTEKGKDVELRCDPISGHTALYWYRQSLGQGLEFLIYFQGNSAPDKSGLPSDRFSAERTGGSVSTLTIQRTQQEDSAVYLCASSLGSLDSNTIYFGEGSWLTVV.

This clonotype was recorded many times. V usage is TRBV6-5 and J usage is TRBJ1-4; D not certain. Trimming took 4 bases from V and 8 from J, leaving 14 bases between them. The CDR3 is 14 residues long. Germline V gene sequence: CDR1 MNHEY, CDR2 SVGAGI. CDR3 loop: CASSSAGVGEKLFF. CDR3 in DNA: TGTGCCAGCAGTTCGGCTGGGGTTGGAGAAAAACTGTTTTTT.

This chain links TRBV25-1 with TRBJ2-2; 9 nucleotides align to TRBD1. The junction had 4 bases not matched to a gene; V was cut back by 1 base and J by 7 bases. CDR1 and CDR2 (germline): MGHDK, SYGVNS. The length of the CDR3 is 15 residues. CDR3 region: CASSELRTGDGELFF. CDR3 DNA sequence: TGTGCCAGCAGTGAATTGAGGACAGGGGACGGGGAGCTGTTTTTT.

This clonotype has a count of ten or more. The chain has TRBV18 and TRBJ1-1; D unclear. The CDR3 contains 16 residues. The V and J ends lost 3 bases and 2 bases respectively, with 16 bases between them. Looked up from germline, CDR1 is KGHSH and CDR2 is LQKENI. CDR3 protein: CASSPGAGGRNTEAFF. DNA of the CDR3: TGTGCCAGCTCACCGGGAGCGGGAGGGAGAAACACTGAAGCTTTCTTT.

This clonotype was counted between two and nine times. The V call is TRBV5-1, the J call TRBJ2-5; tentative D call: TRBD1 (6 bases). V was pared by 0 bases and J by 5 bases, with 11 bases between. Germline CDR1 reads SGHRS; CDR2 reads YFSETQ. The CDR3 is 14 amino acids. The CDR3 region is CASSLVAGVETQYF. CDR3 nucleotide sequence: TGCGCCAGCAGCTTGGTTGCAGGGGTCGAGACCCAGTACTTC.

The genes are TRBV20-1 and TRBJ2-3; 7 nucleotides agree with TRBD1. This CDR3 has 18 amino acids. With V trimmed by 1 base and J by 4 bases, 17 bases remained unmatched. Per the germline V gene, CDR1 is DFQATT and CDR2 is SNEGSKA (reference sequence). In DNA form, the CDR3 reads TGCAGTGCTAGAGTCCTTTCAGGGACAGCGGCTTCCCCAGATACGCAGTATTTT. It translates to CSARVLSGTAASPDTQYF.

This CDR3 is CASSNGTGGYEQYF. The CDR3 DNA is TGCGCCAGCAGCAACGGGACAGGGGGCTACGAGCAGTACTTC. This chain connects TRBV5-1 to TRBJ2-7, with TRBD1 matching over 11 bases. CDR1 and CDR2 (germline): SGHRS, YFSETQ. This CDR3 has 14 residues. With V trimmed by 4 bases and J by 3 bases, 3 bases remained unmatched.

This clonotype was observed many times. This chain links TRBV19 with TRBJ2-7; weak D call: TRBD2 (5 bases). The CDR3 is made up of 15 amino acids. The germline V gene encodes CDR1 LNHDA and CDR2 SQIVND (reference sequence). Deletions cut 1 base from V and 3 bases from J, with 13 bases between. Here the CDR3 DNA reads TGTGCCAGTAGTATAGGTGGAGGTCCCAGCTACGAGCAGTACTTC. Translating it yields CASSIGGGPSYEQYF.

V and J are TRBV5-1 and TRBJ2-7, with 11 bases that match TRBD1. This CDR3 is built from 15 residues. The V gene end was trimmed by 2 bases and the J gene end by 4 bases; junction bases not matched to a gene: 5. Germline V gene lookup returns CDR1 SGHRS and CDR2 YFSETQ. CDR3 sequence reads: CASSLTGTGGYEQYF. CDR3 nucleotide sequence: TGCGCCAGCAGCTTAACCGGGACAGGGGGTTACGAGCAGTACTTC. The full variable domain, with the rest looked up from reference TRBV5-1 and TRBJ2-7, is KAGVTQTPRYLIKTRGQQVTLSCSPISGHRSVSWYQQTPGQGLQFLFEYFSETQRNKGNFPGRFSGRQFSNSRSEMNVSTLELGDSALYLCASSLTGTGGYEQYFGPGTRLTVT.

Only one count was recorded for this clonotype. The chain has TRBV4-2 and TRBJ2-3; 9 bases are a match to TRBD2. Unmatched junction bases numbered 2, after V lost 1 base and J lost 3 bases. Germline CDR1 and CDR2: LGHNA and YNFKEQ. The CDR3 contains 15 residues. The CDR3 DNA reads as TGTGCCAGCAGCCAAGCCAGCGGGGGGACAGATACGCAGTATTTT. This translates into CASSQASGGTDTQYF.

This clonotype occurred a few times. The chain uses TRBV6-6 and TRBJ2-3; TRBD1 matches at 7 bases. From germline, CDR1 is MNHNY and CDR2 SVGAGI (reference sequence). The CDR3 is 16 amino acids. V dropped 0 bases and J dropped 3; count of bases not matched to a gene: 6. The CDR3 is CASSYSQGVLTDTQYF. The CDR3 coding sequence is TGTGCCAGCAGTTACTCTCAGGGGGTGTTGACAGATACGCAGTATTTT.

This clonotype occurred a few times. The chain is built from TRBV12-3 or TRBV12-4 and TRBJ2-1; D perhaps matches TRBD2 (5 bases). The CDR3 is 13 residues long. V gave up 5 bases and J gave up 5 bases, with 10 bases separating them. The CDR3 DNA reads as TGTGCCAGCAGTAGGGAGTTAAACAATGAGCAGTTCTTC. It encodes CASSRELNNEQFF.

This chain's CDR3 is CASSLDFFEAFF. Here the CDR3 DNA reads TGCGCCAGCAGCTTGGACTTTTTTGAAGCTTTCTTT. V gene TRBV5-1 combines with J gene TRBJ1-1, with D unresolved. With 0 bases removed from V and 7 bases from J, the gap between germline ends came to 7 bases. CDR3 size: 12 residues. Per germline, CDR1 SGHRS and CDR2 YFSETQ.